The 30 T cell receptor beta chains below all came from one sample that was sequenced in a study of CD8 T cells in ankylosing spondylitis (TCRdb year 2017). Receptors were amplified or captured by 5' RACE. Instrument used: Illumina HiSeq 2500. TCRdb itself trimmed the public reads at Q25 with fastp, ran MiXCR and retained productive beta chains. Every distinct CDR3 protein forms one entry, paired with its most common genes and DNA. The sample table holds roughly 160,000 distinct CDR3 sequences, of which 8.5% to 10% were seen once. The ten biggest clones cover roughly 16% of the sample. Sequences were obtained from blood, either unsorted or a sorted T cell fraction (not recorded which). Source of these receptors: a female donor with ankylosing spondylitis or in good health (not recorded which).

This sequence joins TRBV7-2 and TRBJ2-3; the match to TRBD2 covers 7 bases. Looked up from germline, CDR1 is SGHTA and CDR2 is FQGNSA. The CDR3 runs to 15 residues. V lost 3 bases and J lost 2; bases outside the gene matches: 5. CDR3 bases: TGTGCCAGCAGCTTCGCGGGGGTACTCACAGATACGCAGTATTTT. This translates into CASSFAGVLTDTQYF.

The chain links TRBV6-5 to TRBJ2-3, with 11 bases that match TRBD1. Trimming removed 2 bases from V and 4 bases from J; junction bases left unmatched: 5. From germline, CDR1 is MNHEY and CDR2 SVGAGI. The CDR3 is made up of 16 amino acids. CDR3 sequence reads: CASSYNADRGPDTQYF. DNA of the CDR3: TGTGCCAGCAGTTACAACGCGGACAGGGGGCCAGATACGCAGTATTTT.

This clonotype was recorded at least ten times. The chain links TRBV25-1 to TRBJ2-1; D may be TRBD1 or TRBD2 (5 bases each). Between the trimmed V and J ends, which lost 3 bases and 6 bases, there was a span of 6 bases. This CDR3 comprises 12 residues. Germline V lookup: CDR1 MGHDK, CDR2 SYGVNS. The CDR3: CASSDGGNEQFF. CDR3 nucleotides: TGTGCCAGCAGTGATGGGGGCAATGAGCAGTTCTTC.

This chain joins TRBV11-1 and TRBJ2-1; D is tentatively TRBD1 or TRBD2 (6 bases each). Germline CDR1 SGHAT, CDR2 FQDESV (reference sequence). Trimming cost V 8 bases and J 4 bases, with 33 bases left between them. The CDR3 loop spans 20 amino acids. The DNA of the CDR3 is TGTGCCAGCTCCTCCGACCGATTGGCGGGGACAAAGGGGATATACAATGAGCAGTTCTTC. Protein: CASSSDRLAGTKGIYNEQFF.

This clonotype was recorded a few times. The gene calls are TRBV5-1 and TRBJ2-1; D possibly corresponds to TRBD2 (6 bases). V lost 0 bases and J 2 bases, leaving 18 bases between the germline ends. The germline V gene has CDR1 SGHRS and CDR2 YFSETQ. The CDR3 contains 18 residues. The CDR3 spells CASSLDPRAGTTYNEQFF. As DNA, the CDR3 is TGCGCCAGCAGCTTGGACCCAAGGGCGGGAACCACCTACAATGAGCAGTTCTTC. Combining the CDR3 with reference TRBV5-1 and TRBJ2-1 gives the whole variable domain KAGVTQTPRYLIKTRGQQVTLSCSPISGHRSVSWYQQTPGQGLQFLFEYFSETQRNKGNFPGRFSGRQFSNSRSEMNVSTLELGDSALYLCASSLDPRAGTTYNEQFFGPGTRLTVL.

V is TRBV24-1 and J is TRBJ2-2, with TRBD2 identical over 10 bases. The CDR3 length is 14 residues. Unmatched junction bases numbered 2, after V lost 9 bases and J lost 2 bases. Per germline, CDR1 KGHDR and CDR2 SFDVKD. The CDR3: CATGTSDNTGELFF. The CDR3 DNA follows: TGTGCCACCGGGACTAGCGATAACACCGGGGAGCTGTTTTTT.

In its sample, this clonotype was seen many times. V and J are TRBV12-3 or TRBV12-4 and TRBJ2-1; D call uncertain. Trimming took off 3 bases at V and 10 bases at J, with 7 bases between the two ends. The CDR3 contains 11 residues. CDR3 loop: CASSFLGEQFF. The CDR3 nucleotides read TGTGCCAGCAGTTTTCTGGGGGAGCAGTTCTTC.

The genes are TRBV30 and TRBJ1-5, with D perhaps TRBD1 (6 bases). In germline, CDR1 is GTSNPN, CDR2 SVGIG (reference sequence). The V end lost 4 bases, the J end lost 8 bases, and 21 bases lay between the germline ends. The CDR3 runs 15 residues. CDR3 sequence: CAWTNTHGGREPQHF. The CDR3 bases are TGTGCCTGGACCAATACCCACGGGGGCCGGGAGCCCCAGCATTTT.

As DNA, the CDR3 is TGTGCCACCAGCAGAGGGGGGACGGGGAACACCGGGGAGCTGTTTTTT. This sequence encodes CATSRGGTGNTGELFF. J is TRBJ2-2 and V is TRBV15; the D call may be TRBD1 or TRBD2 (5 bases each). The ends were cut back, 1 base at V and 1 base at J, with 10 bases in the middle. The V gene's germline CDR1 is LNHNV and CDR2 YYDKDF (reference sequence). This CDR3 has 16 residues.

The chain is built from TRBV10-3 and TRBJ1-4, with 8 bases lining up with TRBD1. V lost 10 bases and J lost 7; bases outside the gene matches: 11. Germline CDR1 reads ENHRY; CDR2 reads SYGVKD. CDR3 length: 14 residues. This CDR3 reads CATSPGQEPEKLFF. The CDR3 DNA reads as TGTGCCACAAGCCCGGGACAGGAGCCTGAAAAACTGTTTTTT.

This clonotype was observed a few times. The chain recombines TRBV18 with TRBJ1-5; 8 nucleotides align to TRBD1. The CDR3 extends over 21 amino acids. J lost 0 bases, V lost 0 bases, and 16 bases had no gene match. CDR1 and CDR2 from the germline V gene are KGHSH and LQKENI. In nucleotides, the CDR3 is TGTGCCAGCTCACCACCAAGTAAGACAGGGGAGTTTAAATATAGCAATCAGCCCCAGCATTTT. Protein product: CASSPPSKTGEFKYSNQPQHF.

This clonotype was recorded many times. The V call is TRBV7-8, the J call TRBJ2-7; either TRBD1 or TRBD2 may supply D (5 bases each). The germline CDR1 and CDR2 sequences are SGHVS and FQNEAQ. The V and J ends lost 2 bases and 5 bases respectively, with 10 bases between them. The CDR3 consists of 13 residues. Here the CDR3 reads CASSLRDGDEQYF. In nucleotides, the CDR3 is TGTGCCAGCAGCTTAAGGGACGGAGACGAGCAGTACTTC.

This clonotype was counted between two and nine times. This chain joins TRBV29-1 and TRBJ2-7; 10 nucleotides align to TRBD2. V was pared by 3 bases and J by 0 bases, with 11 bases of the junction left unmatched. The CDR3 is 17 residues long. Germline lookup yields CDR1 SQVTM and CDR2 ANQGSEA. The CDR3 coding sequence is TGCAGCGTTGAGGGTCCCACTAGCGGGGTGAGCTCCTACGAGCAGTACTTC. This encodes CSVEGPTSGVSSYEQYF.

The V gene is TRBV7-9, the J gene TRBJ2-7, with a weak D call TRBD1 (5 bases). V shed 5 bases and J shed 1 base, with 21 bases lying between them. The CDR3 totals 17 residues. Germline lookup yields CDR1 SEHNR and CDR2 FQNEAQ (reference sequence). The CDR3 nucleotides read TGTGCCAGCAGCCCCCCGTTGGGGCCCCCTGATTCCTACGAGCAGTACTTC. Its translation is CASSPPLGPPDSYEQYF.

This chain links TRBV2 with TRBJ2-1; D unresolved. Trimming stripped 6 bases from V and 5 bases from J, with 14 bases between. The CDR3 spans 14 residues. Germline loops: CDR1 SNHLY, CDR2 FYNNEI. CDR3 loop: CASSLPSDDNEQFF. CDR3 sequence (DNA): TGTGCCAGCAGCCTCCCATCAGACGACAATGAGCAGTTCTTC.

The V and J genes are TRBV9 and TRBJ1-2, with 9 bases lining up with TRBD1. This CDR3 region has 17 residues. J lost 3 bases, V lost 6 bases, and 15 bases had no gene match. The germline gives CDR1 SGDLS, CDR2 YYNGEE. The CDR3 loop reads CASTLSRQGGRDYGYTF. The DNA for the CDR3 is TGTGCCAGCACCTTATCCAGACAGGGGGGAAGGGACTATGGCTACACCTTC.

In this sample, this clonotype turned up a few times. The chain has TRBV7-9 and TRBJ2-7; tentative D call: TRBD2 (5 bases). V dropped 4 bases and J dropped 7 bases, with 11 bases sitting between them. This CDR3 is built from 12 residues. CDR1 and CDR2 (germline): SEHNR, FQNEAQ (reference sequence). In nucleotides, the CDR3 is TGTGCCAGCAGCTCGGACCGGAGGGAGCAGTACTTC. Its translation: CASSSDRREQYF. Combining the CDR3 with reference TRBV7-9 and TRBJ2-7 gives the whole variable domain DTGVSQNPRHKITKRGQNVTFRCDPISEHNRLYWYRQTLGQGPEFLTYFQNEAQLEKSRLLSDRFSAERPKGSFSTLEIQRTEQGDSAMYLCASSSDRREQYFGPGTRLTVT.

The table lists this clonotype with many counts. This rearrangement joins TRBV27 to TRBJ2-1; 10 positions match TRBD2. The CDR3 is 16 residues long. J gave up 12 bases and V 7 bases, and 18 bases lay outside the gene matches. Germline CDR1 and CDR2: MNHEY and SMNVEV (reference sequence). The CDR3 loop is CASTQMGGLAGARQFF. CDR3 nucleotides: TGTGCCAGCACTCAGATGGGTGGGCTAGCGGGGGCCCGGCAGTTCTTC.

This clonotype has a count of ten or more. V and J are TRBV7-9 and TRBJ2-3, with D perhaps matching TRBD1 (6 bases). This CDR3 region has 14 residues. Per germline, CDR1 SEHNR and CDR2 FQNEAQ (reference sequence). V was shortened by 10 bases and J by 5 bases, with 19 bases between the two germline ends. CDR3 protein: CATVRDTRGDTQYF. In DNA form, the CDR3 reads TGTGCCACCGTTCGGGACACCCGGGGAGATACGCAGTATTTT.

V gene TRBV20-1 combines with J gene TRBJ1-2, with D unresolved. The CDR3 length is 14 residues. From germline, CDR1 is DFQATT and CDR2 SNEGSKA (reference sequence). The V and J ends lost 0 bases and 5 bases respectively, with 13 bases between them. This chain's CDR3 is CSARDIRLLYGYTF. CDR3 coding DNA: TGCAGTGCTAGAGATATCAGGTTACTTTATGGCTACACCTTC.

V usage is TRBV24-1 and J usage is TRBJ2-1; no clear D. The CDR3 covers 14 residues. Deletions cut 2 bases from V and 4 bases from J, with 8 bases between. CDR1 is KGHDR, CDR2 SFDVKD, per germline. CDR3 protein: CATSDSGPYNEQFF. The DNA for the CDR3 is TGTGCCACCAGTGATTCCGGGCCATACAATGAGCAGTTCTTC.

The J gene is TRBJ2-1, the V gene TRBV6-1; 10 bases agree with TRBD2. CDR1 and CDR2 from the germline V gene are MNHNS and SASEGT. V lost 5 bases to trimming and J lost 7 bases; unmatched junction nucleotides: 5. The CDR3 has 14 amino acids. The CDR3 bases are TGTGCCAGCAGTAGGACTAGCGGAGGGAATGAGCAGTTCTTC. It is translated as CASSRTSGGNEQFF.

There are many counts of this clonotype. J is TRBJ1-5 and V is TRBV20-1, with 7 bases matching TRBD1. The CDR3 spans 18 residues. Germline V gives CDR1 DFQATT, CDR2 SNEGSKA (reference sequence). Trimming removed 0 bases from V and 4 bases from J; junction bases left unmatched: 15. The CDR3 loop reads CSARDIHYSDRVNQPQHF. In DNA form, the CDR3 reads TGCAGTGCTAGAGATATCCACTACTCAGACAGGGTGAATCAGCCCCAGCATTTT.

This chain connects TRBV23-1 to TRBJ2-1; TRBD2 is a possible D gene (5 bases). TRBV23-1 is an ORF; its function is uncertain. The CDR3 is 16 residues long. V lost 0 bases and J lost 4, with 13 bases in between. The CDR3 DNA reads TGCGCCAGCAGTCAATCAGAGGGAGCTCATTACAATGAGCAGTTCTTC. Translating it yields CASSQSEGAHYNEQFF.

Concerning this clonotype: Germline is not matched at one junction end, which may reflect a read error. The chain recombines TRBV11-2 with TRBJ2-7; possibly TRBD1 for D (5 bases). CDR3 length: 13 amino acids. Germline-derived CDR1 and CDR2 are SGHAT and FQNNGV. The CDR3 sequence: CASSFRVSHEQYF. Written as DNA, the CDR3 is TGTGCCAGCAGCTTCAGGGTCTCCCACGAGCAGTACTTC.

The J gene is TRBJ2-1, the V gene TRBV6-6, with D unclear. The CDR3 loop spans 14 amino acids. CDR1 MNHNY and CDR2 SVGAGI come from the germline V gene (reference sequence). Between the trimmed V and J ends, which lost 6 bases and 0 bases, there was a span of 9 bases. For the CDR3, the DNA is TGTGCCAGCAGCCCCCTACCCTCCTACAATGAGCAGTTCTTC. Its protein product is CASSPLPSYNEQFF.

This clonotype was counted a few times. The V call is TRBV24-1, the J call TRBJ2-1; D gene ambiguous. The V gene lost 2 bases and the J gene lost 7 bases, with 5 bases spanning the gap. Germline V gives CDR1 KGHDR, CDR2 SFDVKD. There are 12 residues in the CDR3. The CDR3 DNA reads as TGTGCCACCAGTGATTCGGCGAATGAGCAGTTCTTC. It is translated as CATSDSANEQFF.

CDR3 in DNA: TGCAGTGCTAGTGGGGAGATAGCGGGAGAGAACGAGCAGTACTTC. This codes for CSASGEIAGENEQYF. The chain carries TRBV20-1 and TRBJ2-7; 9 nucleotides line up with TRBD2. The CDR3 extends over 15 amino acids. V was pared by 3 bases and J by 5 bases, with 11 bases of the junction left unmatched. CDR1 and CDR2 (germline): DFQATT, SNEGSKA (reference sequence).

In this sample, this clonotype turned up many times. This chain joins TRBV7-9 and TRBJ2-2, with D possibly matching TRBD2 (5 bases). Trimming took off 8 bases at V and 4 bases at J, with 8 bases between the two ends. CDR1 and CDR2 from the germline V gene are SEHNR and FQNEAQ (reference sequence). The CDR3 sequence is 12 residues long. DNA for the CDR3: TGTGCCAGCGAGCGGAGCACCGGGGAGCTGTTTTTT. Translation gives CASERSTGELFF.

In its sample, this clonotype was seen many times. The chain couples TRBV7-2 to TRBJ2-1, with D possibly TRBD2 on 6 matching bases. V was pared by 4 bases and J by 2 bases, with 18 bases between. This CDR3 region has 17 residues. Looked up from germline, CDR1 is SGHTA and CDR2 is FQGNSA. The CDR3 loop reads CASSSEKWEAPYNEQFF. CDR3 bases: TGTGCCAGCAGCTCCGAGAAGTGGGAGGCACCCTACAATGAGCAGTTCTTC.